This T cell receptor (beta chain) was captured in a study of pediatric ulcerative colitis (dated by TCRdb to about 2019). Regarding the complete study: Among the ulcerative colitis patients, roughly 7 had pancolitis and two had left-sided colitis, and histology in every patient was consistent with ulcerative colitis. By Pediatric Ulcerative Colitis Activity Index, mild disease was classified in two patients, moderate disease in several and acute severe colitis in three. Nine or ten newly diagnosed, treatment-naive pediatric ulcerative colitis patients and four non-IBD control children each provided paired blood and rectal samples. The paper as a whole reports these results and caveats: Clonal overlap between a subject's own blood and rectum was significantly greater in ulcerative colitis patients than in controls, which suggests more T cell trafficking to inflamed tissue. Features of the rectal repertoire distinguished controls, mild-moderate colitis patients and acute severe colitis patients, and in acute severe colitis, rectal diversity was reduced because of clonal expansions. Only a handful of individuals were included in the healthy control group, which was small. For technical reasons, the blood samples of a couple of patients yielded substantially fewer templates, so those samples were excluded from the blood-rectal overlap analysis. Because repertoires came from total lymphocyte DNA, patterns in rare subsets such as regulatory T cells may not be reflected. Two rectal CDR3 clonotypes were found in every ulcerative colitis patient but in no control.

Concerning this clone itself: Its target antigen remains unknown. Base qualities are not at hand, and no much larger clone is one base apart.

Before the diagnostic colonoscopy, none of the ulcerative colitis patients had been given immunosuppressive medication. A blood sample was obtained concurrently with the colonoscopy. The Wizard kit (Promega) was used to extract genomic DNA from blood and intestinal samples. Through the immunoSEQ TRB Survey service, multiplex V and J primers were used to amplify rearranged CDR3 beta regions from genomic DNA. Survey-level sequencing depth of up to 500,000 reads per sample was used to keep depth equal across samples. The libraries were purified, combined into pools and sequenced with Illumina technology. On the authors' methods: Productive clonality, sample overlap, pairwise scatters, CDR3 beta length, V/D/J gene usage and productiveness were all assessed with the immunoSEQ online tools. Calculated diversity was defined as the number of unique rearrangements divided by total templates, multiplied by 100, and Shannon and Simpson indices were computed as well. Principal component analysis was performed on Z-score normalized data with the R prcomp function and the ggbiplot package. Morisita's index was used to quantify blood-rectal clonal overlap within each subject. The clones in this table, taken by TCRdb from immuneACCESS, are in-frame only. Not every clone is retained; where verified, under half of the shortfall comes from an unresolved V gene, and the cause of the rest is unknown. The V and J calls and clone size come from that table; D and trimming were worked out from the DNA. The sample includes roughly 70,000 clones, with approximately 87% observed a single time. About 3.5% of the sample is taken by the ten largest.

The sample was blood. This TCR came from a boy aged 10-17 years with severe ulcerative colitis.

CDR3 protein: CASSFRLAGRTDTQYF. The DNA reads TGTGCCAGCAGCTTTCGACTAGCGGGACGCACAGATACGCAGTATTTT. The sequence links TRBV11-2 to TRBJ2-3; the junction holds 11 bases that match TRBD2. Compared with germline, V lacks 3 bases and J lacks 1 base; bases without a gene match: 3. Reading the germline V gene gives CDR1 SGHAT and CDR2 FQNNGV. The CDR3 numbers 16 residues from cysteine through phenylalanine. Of the read, only the CDR3 DNA is kept; its 48 bases are in frame from base 1.